Presented here are 17 T cell receptor beta chains from one specimen sequenced in a study of T cell responses to AZD1222 COVID-19 vaccine. Using immunoSEQ multiplex PCR, the repertoire was profiled, and TCRdb retains in-frame clones only, with some absent. The sample contains some 170,000 clones, over 85% of which appear only once. Material: peripheral blood, obtained on day 0 of AZD1222 vaccination. The receptors stem from an adult in good health.

The chain employs TRBV3-1 (or the pseudogene TRBV3-2) and TRBJ2-5; the D is unclear. Trimming cost V 2 bases and J 5 bases, with 9 bases left between them. The germline CDR1 and CDR2 sequences are LGHDT and YNNKEL (reference sequence). This CDR3 comprises 13 residues. CDR3 bases: TGTGCCAGCAGCCAATCGTTCCGGGAGACCCAGTACTTC. Translation gives CASSQSFRETQYF.

The chain links TRBV4-1 to TRBJ1-1, with 11 positions matching TRBD1. The germline CDR1 and CDR2 sequences are MGHRA and YSYEKL. CDR3 length equals 14 residues. V shed 6 bases, J shed 2 bases, and the junction held 2 bases outside the gene matches. In DNA, the CDR3 is TGCGCCAGCAGGGACAGGGGGCGAAACACTGAAGCTTTCTTT. Protein product: CASRDRGRNTEAFF.

This chain connects TRBV5-4 to TRBJ2-2; D possibly corresponds to TRBD2 (6 bases). CDR3 length equals 15 residues. Trimming took 4 bases from V and 0 from J, leaving 10 bases between them. The germline gives CDR1 SGHNT, CDR2 YYREEE (reference sequence). CDR3 sequence reads: CASSPRTTNTGELFF. DNA of the CDR3: TGTGCCAGCAGCCCCCGGACTACGAACACCGGGGAGCTGTTTTTT.

The chain recombines TRBV5-4 with TRBJ2-1; TRBD2 matches at 11 bases. Losses at the gene ends were 7 bases for V and 8 bases for J; bases not matched to a gene: 11. Germline V lookup: CDR1 SGHNT, CDR2 YYREEE (reference sequence). The CDR3 sequence is 15 residues long. CDR3 in amino acids: CASLIAGGPRDEQFF. The CDR3, as DNA: TGTGCCAGCTTAATAGCGGGAGGGCCCCGCGATGAGCAGTTCTTC.

This clone was counted a single time. V is TRBV18 and J is TRBJ1-2, with D uncertain. Trimming shortened V by 3 bases and J by 7 bases, and 21 bases separated the two germline ends. This CDR3 region has 16 residues. Germline values: CDR1 KGHSH, CDR2 LQKENI. Here the CDR3 reads CASSPPEVSSRRGYTF. CDR3 coding DNA: TGTGCCAGCTCACCCCCAGAGGTATCGTCTAGGCGTGGCTACACCTTC.

V gene TRBV9 combines with J gene TRBJ2-1; 10 nucleotides agree with TRBD2. Losses at the gene ends were 3 bases for V and 4 bases for J; bases not matched to a gene: 7. Germline CDR1 and CDR2: SGDLS and YYNGEE. The CDR3 loop spans 16 amino acids. The CDR3 loop is CASSDKREGLYNEQFF. CDR3 nucleotides: TGTGCCAGCAGCGACAAGCGGGAGGGCCTGTACAATGAGCAGTTCTTC. The full variable domain, in which reference TRBV9 and TRBJ2-1 provide the parts outside the CDR3, is DSGVTQTPKHLITATGQRVTLRCSPRSGDLSVYWYQQSLDQGLQFLIQYYNGEERAKGNILERFSAQQFPDLHSELNLSSLELGDSALYFCASSDKREGLYNEQFFGPGTRLTVL.

The chain joins TRBV5-1 to TRBJ2-3; D unclear. The germline V and J ends were trimmed by 0 bases and 3 bases, with 8 bases remaining between them. Germline V gene lookup returns CDR1 SGHRS and CDR2 YFSETQ. There are 14 residues in the CDR3. The CDR3 nucleotides are TGCGCCAGCAGCTTGGGGCCACAGACAGATACGCAGTATTTT. This encodes CASSLGPQTDTQYF.

This chain joins TRBV11-2 and TRBJ1-6; tentative D call: TRBD1 (6 bases). V lost 5 bases, J lost 5 bases, and 13 bases lay in between. The CDR3 has 15 amino acids. Germline V gives CDR1 SGHAT, CDR2 FQNNGV. Written as DNA, the CDR3 is TGTGCCAGCAGCCCCGGGGGCAGCCATAATTCACCCCTCCACTTT. It translates to CASSPGGSHNSPLHF. The whole variable domain, remainder taken from reference TRBV11-2 and TRBJ1-6, is EAGVAQSPRYKIIEKRQSVAFWCNPISGHATLYWYQQILGQGPKLLIQFQNNGVVDDSQLPKDRFSAERLKGVDSTLKIQPAKLEDSAVYLCASSPGGSHNSPLHFGNGTRLTVT.

The V call is TRBV6-2 or TRBV6-3, the J call TRBJ1-2, with D possibly TRBD1 on 6 matching bases. This CDR3 has 14 amino acids. Per the germline V gene, CDR1 is MNHEY and CDR2 is SVGEGT. V lost 2 bases and J 4 bases, leaving 11 bases between the germline ends. This chain's CDR3 is CASSYGGLGYGYTF. DNA for the CDR3: TGTGCCAGCAGTTACGGGGGGCTCGGCTATGGCTACACCTTC.

The rearrangement uses TRBV5-1 and TRBJ2-4; D tentatively reads TRBD1 or TRBD2 (5 bases each). This CDR3 comprises 14 residues. The germline V and J ends were trimmed by 7 bases and 8 bases, with 19 bases remaining between them. The germline gives CDR1 SGHRS, CDR2 YFSETQ. As DNA, the CDR3 is TGCGCCAGCGGGGACGGTACGGACCTCCACATTCAGTACTTC. It is translated as CASGDGTDLHIQYF.

V usage is TRBV5-1 and J usage is TRBJ2-3; no clear D. The CDR3 spans 13 residues. Between the trimmed V and J ends, which lost 4 bases and 0 bases, there was a span of 6 bases. Germline loops: CDR1 SGHRS, CDR2 YFSETQ. DNA of the CDR3: TGCGCCAGCAGCCTACAGAGCACAGATACGCAGTATTTT. Its protein is CASSLQSTDTQYF.

The rearrangement joins TRBV15 to TRBJ2-1; D uncertain. Germline CDR1 LNHNV, CDR2 YYDKDF (reference sequence). Trimming pared 1 base from V and 5 bases from J, leaving 9 bases between. The CDR3 length is 14 residues. As DNA, the CDR3 is TGTGCCACCAGCAGAGGACGGGCCGACAATGAGCAGTTCTTC. It yields the protein CATSRGRADNEQFF.

V gene TRBV2 combines with J gene TRBJ2-6, with D hard to call. Germline lookup yields CDR1 SNHLY and CDR2 FYNNEI. CDR3 size: 15 residues. Trimming shortened V by 2 bases and J by 1 base, and 6 bases separated the two germline ends. CDR3 loop: CASSETRSGANVLTF. The CDR3 region has the DNA TGTGCCAGCAGTGAAACCCGTTCTGGGGCCAACGTCCTGACTTTC.

The chain couples TRBV19 to TRBJ2-1; 10 bases are shared with TRBD2. The CDR3 length is 15 residues. In germline, CDR1 is LNHDA, CDR2 SQIVND (reference sequence). V was pared by 6 bases and J by 8 bases, with 10 bases of the junction left unmatched. CDR3 sequence: CASSSTLAGAYEQFF. CDR3 coding DNA: TGTGCCAGTAGCTCGACCCTAGCGGGAGCATATGAGCAGTTCTTC.

The chain couples TRBV3-1 (or the pseudogene TRBV3-2) to TRBJ1-1; the D is unclear. The V gene's germline CDR1 is LGHDT and CDR2 YNNKEL (reference sequence). The CDR3 consists of 12 residues. V lost 2 bases and J lost 11, with 12 bases in between. The CDR3 protein is CASSQTGGRAFF. The CDR3 DNA reads TGTGCCAGCAGCCAAACTGGAGGTCGCGCTTTCTTT.

Written as DNA, the CDR3 is TGTGCCAGCAGCTTAGCACAGGCGGGACTAGGAATACAAGAGACCCAGTACTTC. Encoded protein: CASSLAQAGLGIQETQYF. The chain combines TRBV7-9 with TRBJ2-5; 8 bases map to TRBD2. This CDR3 has 18 residues. Unmatched junction bases numbered 11, after V lost 0 bases and J lost 2 bases. CDR1 is SEHNR and CDR2 is FQNEAQ in the germline V gene (reference sequence).

The chain carries TRBV11-2 and TRBJ2-3; no reliable D call. V gave up 3 bases and J gave up 7 bases, with 11 bases separating them. This CDR3 region has 13 residues. The germline V gene encodes CDR1 SGHAT and CDR2 FQNNGV. The CDR3 DNA reads TGTGCCAGCAGCTTTACGGGCCCTAATACGCAGTATTTT. Its protein is CASSFTGPNTQYF.